This T cell receptor beta chain came from a study of control samples from healthy donors and cancer patients. This table comes from immunoSEQ multiplex PCR, and its TCRdb copy is limited to in-frame clones, with some not included. The table lists just over 150,000 clones, 93% of them singletons. Looked up from germline, CDR1 is KGHSH and CDR2 is LQKENI. J lost 0 bases, V lost 6 bases, and 8 bases had no gene match. The CDR3 consists of 17 residues. Sequences were obtained from blood. The source is a man aged 50 to 60 in good health. The genes are TRBV18 and TRBJ1-6, with 7 bases that match TRBD1. Here the CDR3 reads CASSRDAGGSYNSPLHF. The CDR3 DNA reads TGTGCCAGCTCCCGGGACGCAGGGGGCTCCTATAATTCACCCCTCCACTTT.